The subject of this entry is one T cell receptor beta chain. This sample stems from a study of shared clonotypes between healthy human individuals. Study at large: Used for every donor were three CD4 naive, three CD4 memory, two CD8 naive and one CD8 memory plate.

The assay was immunoSEQ multiplex PCR, and TCRdb's table has in-frame clones only and misses some. The sample includes 2 million to 3 million clones, approximately 92% of them seen just once. The V gene end was trimmed by 5 bases and the J gene end by 2 bases; junction bases not matched to a gene: 11. Germline CDR1 and CDR2: MDHEN and SYDVKM. This CDR3 comprises 17 residues. Free of recent acute infections or vaccinations, the donors were healthy HIV-negative adults. The TCR originated in a man between 18 and 35 years old in good health. The sequencing input was naive CD4+ T cells sorted from blood. The subset here: CD45RA+ positively selected. V and J are TRBV28 and TRBJ1-5, with 8 bases aligning to TRBD1. The CDR3 reads CASSPSRQGIRNQPQHF. In DNA form, the CDR3 reads TGTGCCAGCAGTCCCTCCAGACAGGGGATCCGCAATCAGCCCCAGCATTTT.